These 6 T cell receptor beta chains share one sample of origin, sequenced in a study of technical replicates of blood from four donors. Data came from immunoSEQ multiplex PCR; TCRdb stores just in-frame clones and leaves some out. In the table there are 60,000 to 80,000 clones, 70% to 90% of which are singletons. The sample taken for sequencing was PBMCs. The receptors were sampled from a human donor in good health. Some clones in this sample may be carry-over from other donors' samples.

Within the sample, this clone is medium-sized. The J gene is TRBJ2-1, the V gene TRBV5-1; 10 positions match TRBD2. The CDR3 extends over 14 amino acids. Trimming removed 6 bases from V and 3 bases from J; junction bases left unmatched: 3. Germline assignment: CDR1 SGHRS and CDR2 YFSETQ. The CDR3 nucleotides read TGCGCCAGCACCTTAGCGGGGGGCTACAATGAGCAGTTCTTC. Its translation: CASTLAGGYNEQFF.

The chain employs TRBV2 and TRBJ1-1; D is ambiguous. V shed 6 bases and J shed 0 bases, with 8 bases lying between them. CDR1 and CDR2 (germline): SNHLY, FYNNEI. There are 13 residues in the CDR3. This CDR3 reads CASSTGMNTEAFF. The DNA for the CDR3 is TGTGCCAGCAGCACGGGTATGAACACTGAAGCTTTCTTT.

The genes are TRBV5-4 and TRBJ1-3; D is undetermined. Per the germline V gene, CDR1 is SGHNT and CDR2 is YYREEE (reference sequence). CDR3 size: 17 residues. V was shortened by 0 bases and J by 0 bases, with 13 bases between the two germline ends. For the CDR3, the DNA is TGTGCCAGCAGCTTGGATTTCCCGGGGAACTCTGGAAACACCATATATTTT. Protein sequence: CASSLDFPGNSGNTIYF.

The chain employs TRBV6-1 and TRBJ2-1; D unclear. Trimming stripped 1 base from V and 5 bases from J, with 3 bases between. The CDR3 has 12 amino acids. Germline CDR1 reads MNHNS; CDR2 reads SASEGT. In DNA, the CDR3 is TGTGCCAGCAGTGAAGTCGACAATGAGCAGTTCTTC. It specifies CASSEVDNEQFF.

This clone showed up just once. V usage is TRBV6-5 and J usage is TRBJ2-7; D perhaps matches TRBD1 (6 bases). V was shortened by 2 bases and J by 0 bases, with 8 bases between the two germline ends. Germline V lookup: CDR1 MNHEY, CDR2 SVGAGI. The CDR3 has 14 amino acids. The CDR3 nucleotides are TGTGCCAGCAGTTACGAGACAGGCTCCTACGAGCAGTACTTC. Translating it yields CASSYETGSYEQYF.

The chain combines TRBV7-2 with TRBJ2-5, with 7 positions matching TRBD2. With 1 base clipped from V and 7 bases from J, the junction kept 9 bases outside the gene matches. This CDR3 has 15 residues. Germline lookup yields CDR1 SGHTA and CDR2 FQGNSA. The CDR3 DNA reads TGTGCCAGCAGCTTAGGCGGGAGTAGGATCGGGACCCAGTACTTC. Encoded protein: CASSLGGSRIGTQYF.